A single count supports the clone carrying this TCR beta chain. This sample is drawn from a study of blood T cell repertoires in COVID-19. Study details: Sites in the United States, Italy and Spain provided acute and convalescent COVID-19 samples. Nucleic acid was either cDNA or gDNA, and it came from T cells, B-cell-depleted T cells, or PBMCs.

V shed 5 bases and J shed 2 bases, with 4 bases lying between them. Germline CDR1 is MDHEN and CDR2 is SYDVKM. The CDR3 has 11 amino acids. In the study's own analysis: From reference gene primer amplification, estimates of nucleated cell counts were derived. Only in-frame clones appear in the TCRdb table, and some are missing; sequencing was by immunoSEQ multiplex PCR. V and J calls plus clone size are reproduced from that table; the DNA served to infer D and trimming. The table records 250,000 to 350,000 clones, around 89% of them present only once. Sequenced input: peripheral blood. This sequence originates from a woman in her sixties with acute or convalescent COVID-19. The V call is TRBV28, the J call TRBJ2-7; D remains unclear. The CDR3 reads CASSTAYEQYF. The CDR3 DNA reads as TGTGCCAGCAGTACAGCCTACGAGCAGTACTTC.